This T cell receptor beta chain was identified in a study of control samples from healthy donors and cancer patients. Trimming pared 0 bases from V and 11 bases from J, leaving 16 bases between. CDR1 and CDR2 from the germline V gene are SNHLY and FYNNEI. The CDR3 consists of 14 residues. Clones were read by immunoSEQ multiplex PCR, and TCRdb kept only the in-frame ones, dropping some. The table lists 140,000 to 150,000 clones, 89% of them singletons. This receptor was obtained from a man aged 25-40 years in good health. The chain recombines TRBV2 with TRBJ1-1, with D hard to call. Sequences were obtained from blood. The CDR3 is CASSEADFILGAFF. CDR3 DNA sequence: TGTGCCAGCAGTGAAGCGGATTTTATCCTTGGTGCTTTCTTT.